Presented here are 29 T cell receptor beta chains from one specimen sequenced in a study of blood T cell repertoires in COVID-19. Assay: immunoSEQ multiplex PCR; the TCRdb copy retains only in-frame clones and omits some. The top ten hold 4.5% to 6% of the sample, which has hundreds of thousands of clones, around 84% seen once. The sample was PBMCs or T cells enriched from blood (not recorded which). The receptors stem from a man aged 35-49 years who had been exposed to COVID-19.

The rearrangement links TRBV12-3 or TRBV12-4 to TRBJ2-1, with 11 bases matching TRBD2. J was trimmed by 14 bases and V by 7 bases; bases with no gene match: 4. This CDR3 contains 11 residues. This chain's CDR3 is CASMTSGEKFF. CDR3 nucleotide sequence: TGTGCCAGCATGACTAGCGGGGAGAAGTTCTTC.

The chain carries TRBV24-1 and TRBJ2-5, with 11 bases matching TRBD2. Germline assignment: CDR1 KGHDR and CDR2 SFDVKD. CDR3 length equals 15 residues. V lost 1 base and J lost 4; bases outside the gene matches: 1. DNA for the CDR3: TGTGCCACCAGTGATTTCGGGACTAGCGGAGAGACCCAGTACTTC. Protein: CATSDFGTSGETQYF.

The chain has TRBV19 and TRBJ2-7, with a possible D match to TRBD1 (5 bases). This CDR3 is 13 amino acids long. Trimming removed 4 bases from V and 4 bases from J, with 11 bases in between. CDR1 is LNHDA, CDR2 SQIVND, per germline (reference sequence). CDR3 sequence (DNA): TGTGCCAGTAGTACAGGGATGGAATACGAGCAGTACTTC. Protein product: CASSTGMEYEQYF.

There are a few counts of this clone. The chain uses TRBV15 and TRBJ1-6; D possibly corresponds to TRBD1 (5 bases). Between the trimmed V and J ends, which lost 3 bases and 8 bases, there was a span of 11 bases. Germline values: CDR1 LNHNV, CDR2 YYDKDF (reference sequence). This CDR3 is 14 amino acids long. CDR3 sequence: CATSSRQFDSPLHF. The CDR3 coding sequence is TGTGCCACCAGCAGTCGACAGTTTGATTCACCCCTCCACTTT.

The chain couples TRBV6-5 to TRBJ1-5, with D possibly TRBD1 on 5 matching bases. This CDR3 is 14 amino acids long. Germline-derived CDR1 and CDR2 are MNHEY and SVGAGI. Trimming took 2 bases from V and 5 from J, leaving 10 bases between them. The CDR3 sequence is CASSYRGGDQPQHF. The CDR3 coding sequence is TGTGCCAGCAGTTACCGGGGGGGGGATCAGCCCCAGCATTTT.

Here the CDR3 DNA reads TGTGCCAGCAGCTTAGGTGGACAGGTCTCTGGAAACACCATATATTTT. As protein: CASSLGGQVSGNTIYF. The rearrangement uses TRBV13 and TRBJ1-3, with 7 bases that match TRBD1. This CDR3 contains 16 residues. Unmatched junction bases numbered 2, after V lost 0 bases and J lost 0 bases. CDR1 is PRHDT and CDR2 is FYEKMQ in the germline V gene (reference sequence).

The gene calls are TRBV27 and TRBJ1-2, with unresolved D. Between the trimmed V and J ends, which lost 9 bases and 4 bases, there was a span of 15 bases. The germline V gene has CDR1 MNHEY and CDR2 SMNVEV (reference sequence). This CDR3 is built from 13 residues. The CDR3 is CASSQRRGYGYTF. The CDR3 DNA is TGTGCCAGTAGTCAAAGACGGGGCTATGGCTACACCTTC.

This clone showed up just once. V gene TRBV5-4 combines with J gene TRBJ1-3; D might be TRBD1 (5 bases). Per germline, CDR1 SGHNT and CDR2 YYREEE (reference sequence). Trimming removed 0 bases at V and 0 bases at J, with 7 bases between. CDR3 length: 15 amino acids. CDR3 nucleotides: TGTGCCAGCAGCTTGGGGGGGGACTCTGGAAACACCATATATTTT. It translates to CASSLGGDSGNTIYF. Variable domain in full (rest from reference TRBV5-4 and TRBJ1-3): ETGVTQSPTHLIKTRGQQVTLRCSSQSGHNTVSWYQQALGQGPQFIFQYYREEENGRGNFPPRFSGLQFPNYSSELNVNALELDDSALYLCASSLGGDSGNTIYFGEGSWLTVV.

This rearrangement joins TRBV18 to TRBJ1-1, with D perhaps TRBD1 (5 bases). Trimming left V 5 bases short and J 1 base short, with 11 bases between. Germline assignment: CDR1 KGHSH and CDR2 LQKENI. There are 14 residues in the CDR3. The chain's CDR3 is CASSGEGQNTEAFF. CDR3 nucleotides: TGTGCCAGCTCAGGGGAAGGACAGAACACTGAAGCTTTCTTT.

This clone was seen just once. The V gene is TRBV5-1, the J gene TRBJ1-2; D ambiguous. Germline values: CDR1 SGHRS, CDR2 YFSETQ. V lost 5 bases to trimming and J lost 4 bases, with 15 bases between them. CDR3 length equals 14 residues. This chain's CDR3 is CASSSDGIFYGYTF. In DNA form, the CDR3 reads TGCGCCAGCAGTTCTGACGGGATCTTCTATGGCTACACCTTC. The variable domain in full, completed from reference TRBV5-1 and TRBJ1-2, reads KAGVTQTPRYLIKTRGQQVTLSCSPISGHRSVSWYQQTPGQGLQFLFEYFSETQRNKGNFPGRFSGRQFSNSRSEMNVSTLELGDSALYLCASSSDGIFYGYTFGSGTRLTVV.

This clone was counted only a few times. The chain couples TRBV6-1 to TRBJ2-3; 9 bases agree with TRBD1. This CDR3 spans 16 amino acids. V was pared by 3 bases and J by 4 bases, with 8 bases of the junction left unmatched. The germline V gene encodes CDR1 MNHNS and CDR2 SASEGT. CDR3 bases: TGTGCCAGCAGTGAGGGGGGACAGGGTTTCCCAGATACGCAGTATTTT. It is translated as CASSEGGQGFPDTQYF.

The rearrangement joins TRBV11-3 to TRBJ2-5; 9 bases map to TRBD1. Trimming took 5 bases from V and 3 from J; bases not matched to a gene: 7. Germline V gene lookup returns CDR1 SGHNT and CDR2 YENEEA. This CDR3 spans 15 amino acids. The CDR3 protein is CASSARDRAEETQYF. The CDR3, as DNA: TGTGCCAGCAGCGCCCGGGACAGGGCCGAAGAGACCCAGTACTTC.

The rearrangement links TRBV5-1 to TRBJ1-1; the D gene is possibly TRBD1 (6 bases). V lost 3 bases and J 9 bases, leaving 12 bases between the germline ends. Germline assignment: CDR1 SGHRS and CDR2 YFSETQ. The CDR3 loop spans 12 amino acids. The CDR3 DNA reads TGCGCCAGCAGCTCCGCCCAGGGGCAAGCTTTCTTT. This codes for CASSSAQGQAFF.

In its sample, this clone was seen a few times. The chain joins TRBV7-6 to TRBJ1-5; unclear D gene. Germline V gene sequence: CDR1 SGHVS, CDR2 FNYEAQ. This CDR3 has 14 residues. V was trimmed by 0 bases and J by 6 bases, leaving 9 bases between them. CDR3 protein: CASSLASSGQPQHF. CDR3 bases: TGTGCCAGCAGCTTAGCGTCATCCGGTCAGCCCCAGCATTTT.

The CDR3: CASKDAAGAYEQYF. CDR3 sequence (DNA): TGTGCCAGTAAGGATGCTGCGGGAGCCTACGAGCAGTACTTC. The chain joins TRBV19 to TRBJ2-7, with 7 bases matching TRBD2. This CDR3 contains 14 residues. V lost 7 bases and J lost 2; bases outside the gene matches: 8. Germline V CDR1 and CDR2: LNHDA, SQIVND (reference sequence).

A word on this clone: One end of the junction fails to match germline, which may point to a read error. J is TRBJ2-5 and V is TRBV7-7; 11 nucleotides align to TRBD2. CDR1 SSHAT and CDR2 FNYEAQ come from the germline V gene (reference sequence). This CDR3 has 18 amino acids. CDR3 amino acids: CASRRYSGRAQGQETQYF. CDR3 nucleotide sequence: TGTGCTAGCAGGCGATATAGCGGGAGGGCCCAGGGGCAAGAGACCCAGTACTTC.

The chain combines TRBV7-9 with TRBJ1-1; a weak D match, TRBD1 (6 bases). Germline CDR1 reads SEHNR; CDR2 reads FQNEAQ (reference sequence). The CDR3 spans 15 residues. Trimming took off 3 bases at V and 7 bases at J, with 18 bases between the two ends. The CDR3, as DNA: TGTGCCAGCAGCTTTGCAGGTCGCCAGACAGGTGAAGCTTTCTTT. Translation gives CASSFAGRQTGEAFF.

The rearrangement links TRBV24-1 to TRBJ2-5; D is uncertain. The V end lost 5 bases, the J end lost 4 bases, and 10 bases lay between the germline ends. Germline CDR1 and CDR2: KGHDR and SFDVKD. The CDR3 extends over 13 amino acids. This CDR3 reads CATSGRPGETQYF. As DNA, the CDR3 is TGTGCCACCAGTGGCCGCCCCGGAGAGACCCAGTACTTC.

The chain uses TRBV5-8 and TRBJ2-1; D gene ambiguous. Germline CDR1 SGHTS, CDR2 YDEGEE. V gave up 4 bases and J gave up 6 bases, with 5 bases separating them. The CDR3 runs to 11 residues. CDR3 protein: CASSQINEQFF. For the CDR3, the DNA is TGTGCCAGCAGCCAAATCAATGAGCAGTTCTTC.

The CDR3: CASSPRGGAEQYF. The CDR3 DNA follows: TGTGCCAGCAGCCCCCGAGGGGGCGCCGAGCAGTACTTC. J is TRBJ2-7 and V is TRBV9; 7 nucleotides align to TRBD1. The ends lost 4 bases at V and 6 bases at J; junction bases unmatched: 7. The CDR3 consists of 13 residues. CDR1 and CDR2 from the germline V gene are SGDLS and YYNGEE.

V and J are TRBV29-1 and TRBJ1-1; TRBD1 matches 9 bases. Per the germline V gene, CDR1 is SQVTM and CDR2 is ANQGSEA. The trim removed 3 bases at V and 4 bases at J, leaving 6 bases unmatched. This CDR3 is built from 14 residues. The CDR3 sequence: CSVDGQGRSTEAFF. CDR3 DNA sequence: TGCAGCGTTGATGGACAGGGGCGGAGCACTGAAGCTTTCTTT.

This clone occurred many times. The chain is built from TRBV5-5 and TRBJ2-5; 12 nucleotides align to TRBD2. The germline CDR1 and CDR2 sequences are SGHKS and YYEKEE (reference sequence). This CDR3 contains 17 residues. The junction had 5 bases not matched to a gene; V was cut back by 0 bases and J by 2 bases. The chain's CDR3 is CASSLAPSGRGQETQYF. CDR3 nucleotides: TGTGCCAGCAGCTTGGCCCCTAGCGGGAGGGGTCAAGAGACCCAGTACTTC.

This clone was counted only a few times. The chain carries TRBV5-1 and TRBJ1-6; 9 positions agree with TRBD1. This CDR3 spans 14 amino acids. CDR1 is SGHRS, CDR2 YFSETQ, per germline. The V segment lost 3 bases and the J segment 10 bases; nucleotides outside the gene matches: 5. The CDR3 bases are TGCGCCAGCAGCTGGGACAGGGAGATCTCACCCCTCCACTTT. Residues: CASSWDREISPLHF.

Points on this clone: One end of the junction varies from germline; a read error may be responsible. V is TRBV6-5 and J is TRBJ2-1, with TRBD2 matching over 7 bases. This CDR3 is built from 13 residues. From germline, CDR1 is MNHEY and CDR2 SVGAGI. The CDR3 nucleotides are TGTGCCAGCAGTGACTCGGGAGGACGGGAGCAGTTCTTC. It specifies CASSDSGGREQFF.

This clone was detected a few times. The rearrangement joins TRBV27 to TRBJ1-6; 9 bases map to TRBD1. CDR1 and CDR2 (germline): MNHEY, SMNVEV (reference sequence). Unmatched junction bases numbered 5, after V lost 1 base and J lost 10 bases. The CDR3 extends over 15 amino acids. The CDR3 region is CASSLYRGLGSPLHF. In nucleotides, the CDR3 is TGTGCCAGCAGTTTATACAGGGGGCTAGGATCACCCCTCCACTTT.

J is TRBJ2-1 and V is TRBV9, with D maybe TRBD1 (5 bases). Trimming cost V 4 bases and J 10 bases, with 27 bases left between them. The CDR3 is made up of 17 amino acids. Per the germline V gene, CDR1 is SGDLS and CDR2 is YYNGEE. CDR3 bases: TGTGCCAGCAGCAAATCGATGGGGCGTGTGTTAACCTCGGAGCAGTTCTTC. Protein: CASSKSMGRVLTSEQFF. Full variable domain (rest looked up from reference TRBV9 and TRBJ2-1): DSGVTQTPKHLITATGQRVTLRCSPRSGDLSVYWYQQSLDQGLQFLIQYYNGEERAKGNILERFSAQQFPDLHSELNLSSLELGDSALYFCASSKSMGRVLTSEQFFGPGTRLTVL.

J is TRBJ2-7 and V is TRBV4-1, with 10 bases aligning to TRBD2. The CDR3 runs to 14 residues. Germline loops: CDR1 MGHRA, CDR2 YSYEKL. With V trimmed by 4 bases and J by 5 bases, 5 bases remained unmatched. This CDR3 is CASSPAGGSDEQYF. As DNA, the CDR3 is TGCGCCAGCAGCCCAGCGGGAGGGAGTGACGAGCAGTACTTC.

J is TRBJ1-5 and V is TRBV11-2; no reliable D call. Germline V gene sequence: CDR1 SGHAT, CDR2 FQNNGV. This CDR3 contains 17 residues. V was trimmed by 0 bases and J by 4 bases, leaving 16 bases between them. CDR3 amino acids: CASSLDWRAGRNQPQHF. CDR3 in DNA: TGTGCCAGCAGCTTAGATTGGAGGGCGGGTAGGAATCAGCCCCAGCATTTT.

The V call is TRBV27, the J call TRBJ2-2, with a possible D match to TRBD2 (5 bases). There are 16 residues in the CDR3. Trimming removed 2 bases from V and 6 bases from J, with 16 bases in between. The germline V gene has CDR1 MNHEY and CDR2 SMNVEV (reference sequence). This CDR3 is CASSLMSLVGAGELFF. The CDR3 DNA is TGTGCCAGCAGTTTAATGAGTTTGGTCGGGGCCGGGGAGCTGTTTTTT.